The entry below describes one T cell receptor beta chain. The data originate from a study of T-cell reconstitution after alpha-beta-depleted transplantation in children. V lost 6 bases to trimming and J lost 2 bases; unmatched junction nucleotides: 4. This CDR3 contains 14 residues. Unique molecular identifiers were incorporated when the TCRbeta library was constructed. MiXCR, applied by TCRdb to the PCR reads, yields one record per CDR3 protein. The repertoire holds around 200,000 distinct CDR3 sequences, with more than 6.5% as singletons. The receptor was isolated from a human donor who donated a stem cell graft to a child with Wiskott-Aldrich syndrome. This chain joins TRBV12-3 or TRBV12-4 and TRBJ1-5, with TRBD1 identical over 7 bases. Sample: PBMCs from the stem cell graft donor, taken from the stem cell graft. The CDR3 sequence is CASRLGQGNQPQHF. The CDR3 DNA sequence: TGTGCCAGCAGACTCGGACAGGGCAATCAGCCCCAGCATTTT.